The next 13 T cell receptor beta chains were all read from a single sample in a study of brain T cells in children with intractable seizures. The time point: blood from clinic visit 5 months post-surgery; TSC patient then seizure free. Assay: immunoSEQ multiplex PCR; the TCRdb copy retains only in-frame clones and omits some. This table holds 340,000 or so clones, over 90% found once. This sample comprised peripheral blood, obtained approximately 5 months after surgery. All receptors come from a boy younger than two with tuberous sclerosis and intractable seizures.

The CDR3 region has the DNA TGTGCCAGCAGCTCCCGTGGGGGCGATAGCTCCTACGAGCAGTACTTC. Its protein is CASSSRGGDSSYEQYF. The rearrangement uses TRBV5-6 and TRBJ2-7, with D maybe TRBD1 (6 bases). Trimming cost V 3 bases and J 0 bases, with 16 bases left between them. The germline gives CDR1 SGHDT, CDR2 YYEEEE. The CDR3 consists of 16 residues.

This clone was recorded only once. The DNA for the CDR3 is TGTGCCAGTATTACGACTAGCGGAGGGTACAATGAGCAGTTCTTC. Its translation: CASITTSGGYNEQFF. This chain joins TRBV19 and TRBJ2-1; TRBD2 aligns across 9 bases. This CDR3 has 15 residues. After removal of 7 bases from V and 4 bases from J, the junction contained 8 bases not matched to a gene. Per the germline V gene, CDR1 is LNHDA and CDR2 is SQIVND (reference sequence).

This clone came up once. This chain links TRBV2 with TRBJ2-7, with 8 nucleotides matching TRBD1. The length of the CDR3 is 13 residues. The germline V gene encodes CDR1 SNHLY and CDR2 FYNNEI. V was clipped by 9 bases and J by 3 bases; unmatched bases: 7. The CDR3 region is CASKRDRRYEQYF. CDR3 DNA sequence: TGTGCCAGTAAAAGGGACAGGCGCTACGAGCAGTACTTC.

The gene calls are TRBV6-4 and TRBJ2-4, with TRBD2 matching 8 bases. From germline, CDR1 is MRHNA and CDR2 SNTAGT. The CDR3 contains 15 residues. Trimming at V came to 2 bases and at J to 9 bases, leaving 9 bases not matched to a gene. The CDR3 DNA is TGTGCCAGCAGTGACCTGGGACTAGTGGGAATCATTCAGTACTTC. It translates to CASSDLGLVGIIQYF.

This sequence joins TRBV6-6 and TRBJ1-1; D unclear. The V and J ends lost 7 bases and 0 bases respectively, with 9 bases between them. The CDR3 has 13 amino acids. Germline lookup yields CDR1 MNHNY and CDR2 SVGAGI (reference sequence). The CDR3 DNA reads as TGTGCCAGCATCCCCTCCCTGAACACTGAAGCTTTCTTT. Its translation: CASIPSLNTEAFF.

The chain uses TRBV7-2 and TRBJ2-3, with 12 positions matching TRBD2. Germline V gene data show CDR1 as SGHTA and CDR2 as FQGNSA. The V and J ends lost 4 bases and 2 bases, in that order; junction bases with no gene match: 13. CDR3 size: 19 residues. The CDR3 loop is CASSSRRLAGDFPTDTQYF. CDR3 nucleotide sequence: TGTGCCAGCAGCTCCCGGAGACTAGCGGGGGATTTCCCCACAGATACGCAGTATTTT.

The chain combines TRBV5-4 with TRBJ2-1; no reliable D call. This CDR3 region has 12 residues. Germline CDR1 SGHNT, CDR2 YYREEE (reference sequence). V was shortened by 2 bases and J by 9 bases, with 9 bases between the two germline ends. DNA of the CDR3: TGTGCCAGCAGCTTTCCTCGCGGTGAGCAGTTCTTC. As protein: CASSFPRGEQFF.

V is TRBV21-1 and J is TRBJ2-3. TRBV21-1 is a known pseudogene. The CDR3 runs to 17 residues. The CDR3 is CASSKGSTGLVGDTQYF. CDR3 coding DNA: TGTGCCAGCAGCAAAGGATCTACCGGGCTGGTAGGGGATACGCAGTATTTT.

V usage is TRBV13 and J usage is TRBJ1-4, with no clear D. Germline V lookup: CDR1 PRHDT, CDR2 FYEKMQ (reference sequence). V lost 1 base and J 6 bases, leaving 6 bases between the germline ends. The CDR3 consists of 13 residues. The CDR3 DNA reads TGTGCCAGCAGCTTAGAGCCGGATGAAAAACTGTTTTTT. Protein: CASSLEPDEKLFF.

This chain connects TRBV5-6 to TRBJ2-3; TRBD2 agrees at 12 bases. V shed 0 bases and J 0 bases; nucleotides not matched to a gene: 5. CDR1 SGHDT and CDR2 YYEEEE come from the germline V gene. This CDR3 has 18 residues. The CDR3 region is CASSLGLAGETSTDTQYF. For the CDR3, the DNA is TGTGCCAGCAGCTTGGGACTAGCGGGGGAGACTAGCACAGATACGCAGTATTTT.

The V gene is TRBV27, the J gene TRBJ2-7; 10 bases map to TRBD1. J lost 2 bases, V lost 6 bases, and 1 base had no gene match. The CDR3 runs to 13 residues. The germline CDR1 and CDR2 sequences are MNHEY and SMNVEV (reference sequence). The DNA of the CDR3 is TGTGCCAGCAGGGGGACAGGGGCCTACGAGCAGTACTTC. This gives the protein CASRGTGAYEQYF.

The chain has TRBV10-1 and TRBJ2-3, with 12 bases lining up with TRBD2. The CDR3 contains 17 residues. The V and J ends lost 5 bases and 0 bases, in that order; junction bases with no gene match: 6. Germline V lookup: CDR1 WNHNN, CDR2 SYGVQD (reference sequence). CDR3 residues: CASSRTSGDYSTDTQYF. The CDR3 coding sequence is TGCGCCAGCAGTCGGACTAGCGGGGATTATAGCACAGATACGCAGTATTTT.

This CDR3 reads CASSHLAVETQYF. The CDR3 bases are TGTGCCAGCAGCCACCTAGCCGTCGAGACCCAGTACTTC. The J gene is TRBJ2-5, the V gene TRBV5-6; D might be TRBD2 (5 bases). With 4 bases removed from V and 5 bases from J, the gap between germline ends came to 12 bases. The CDR3 length is 13 residues. The V gene's germline CDR1 is SGHDT and CDR2 YYEEEE.